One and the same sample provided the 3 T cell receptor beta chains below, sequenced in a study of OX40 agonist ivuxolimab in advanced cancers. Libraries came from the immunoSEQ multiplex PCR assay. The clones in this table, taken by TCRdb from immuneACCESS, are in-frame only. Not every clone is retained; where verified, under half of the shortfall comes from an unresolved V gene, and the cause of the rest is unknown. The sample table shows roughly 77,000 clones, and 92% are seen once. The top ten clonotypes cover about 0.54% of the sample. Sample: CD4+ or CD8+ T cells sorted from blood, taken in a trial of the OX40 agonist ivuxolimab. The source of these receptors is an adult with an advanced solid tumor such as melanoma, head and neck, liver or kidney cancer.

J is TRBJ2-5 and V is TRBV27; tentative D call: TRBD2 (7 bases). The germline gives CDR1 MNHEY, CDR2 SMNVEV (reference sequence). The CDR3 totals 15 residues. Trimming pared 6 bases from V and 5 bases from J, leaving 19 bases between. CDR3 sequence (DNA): TGTGCCAGCAGGCGCGGGCAGGGGAGGGCGGAGACCCAGTACTTC. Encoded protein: CASRRGQGRAETQYF.

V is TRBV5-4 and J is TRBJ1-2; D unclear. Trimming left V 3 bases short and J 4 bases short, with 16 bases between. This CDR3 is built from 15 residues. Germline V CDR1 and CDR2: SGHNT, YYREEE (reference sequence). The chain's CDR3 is CASSSEPHSTYGYTF. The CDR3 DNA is TGTGCCAGCAGCTCCGAGCCTCACAGTACCTATGGCTACACCTTC.

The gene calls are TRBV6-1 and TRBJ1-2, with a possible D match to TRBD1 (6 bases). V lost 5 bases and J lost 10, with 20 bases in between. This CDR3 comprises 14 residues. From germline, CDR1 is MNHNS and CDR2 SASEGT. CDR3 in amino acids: CASSFIQGMKDYTF. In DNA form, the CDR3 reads TGTGCCAGCAGTTTTATACAGGGAATGAAGGACTACACCTTC.